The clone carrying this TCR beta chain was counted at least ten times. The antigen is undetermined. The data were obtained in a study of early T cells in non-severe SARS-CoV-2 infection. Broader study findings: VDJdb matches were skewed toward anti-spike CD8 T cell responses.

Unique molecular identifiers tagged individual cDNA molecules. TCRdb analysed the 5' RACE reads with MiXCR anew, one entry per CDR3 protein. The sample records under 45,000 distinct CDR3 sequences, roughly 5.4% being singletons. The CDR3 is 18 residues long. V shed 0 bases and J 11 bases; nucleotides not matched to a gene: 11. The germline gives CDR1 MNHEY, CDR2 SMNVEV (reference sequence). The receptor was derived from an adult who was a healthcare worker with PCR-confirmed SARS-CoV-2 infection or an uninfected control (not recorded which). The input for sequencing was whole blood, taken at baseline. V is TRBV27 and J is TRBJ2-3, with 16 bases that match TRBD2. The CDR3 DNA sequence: TGTGCCAGCAGTTTATCAAGCTACGGGACTAGCGGGAGGGTTAAGCAGTATTTT. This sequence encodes CASSLSSYGTSGRVKQYF.